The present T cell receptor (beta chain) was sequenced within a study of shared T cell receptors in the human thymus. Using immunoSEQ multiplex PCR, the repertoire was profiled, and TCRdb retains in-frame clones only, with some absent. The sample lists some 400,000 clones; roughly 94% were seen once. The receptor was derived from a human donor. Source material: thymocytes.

The CDR3 DNA sequence: TGTGCCAGCAGTTGGGGACTAGCGCGCGACGAGCAGTACTTC. This encodes CASSWGLARDEQYF. The rearrangement uses TRBV27 and TRBJ2-7; 10 nucleotides line up with TRBD2. V was pared by 4 bases and J by 5 bases, with 5 bases of the junction left unmatched. Germline lookup yields CDR1 MNHEY and CDR2 SMNVEV (reference sequence). The CDR3 runs 14 residues.